This TCR beta chain was observed in a study of regulatory T cells in long-lasting Graves disease. Study as a whole: Patients with persistent Graves' disease had over 5 years of antithyroid drugs and persistent TSH receptor antibodies.

Arm-PCR with iRepertoire HTBI primers amplified the CDR3 regions for these TCR beta libraries. Under the authors' procedure: Detected in the samples were approximately 58 TRBV and about 15 TRBJ segments. One entry per CDR3 protein results from TCRdb running MiXCR on the multiplex PCR reads. What appears here as the V and J calls and clone size reflects TCRdb's work, not the paper's. The table lists 300,000 to 350,000 distinct CDR3 sequences, 15% to 20% of them singletons. Study-level points and caveats: Relative to newly diagnosed Graves' patients, persistent ones had lower TCR diversity. TRBV28, TRBJ1-2 and TRBJ2-5 emerged as the favored segments in persistent disease.

Looked up from germline, CDR1 is DFQATT and CDR2 is SNEGSKA (reference sequence). Trimming stripped 2 bases from V and 1 base from J, with 12 bases between. CDR3 length equals 15 residues. As regards this clonotype: Its target is not known.

Time point given: persistent/refractory GD, antithyroid drugs over 5 years with positive TRAb. RNA extracted from PBMCs served as the sequencing template. J is TRBJ1-5 and V is TRBV20-1, with D possibly matching TRBD1 (6 bases). This material consisted of peripheral blood mononuclear cells (PBMCs), taken when the disease was refractory, from a patient treated with antithyroid drugs. This clonotype was sampled from a female donor with Graves disease. CDR3 bases: TGCAGTGCTAGATACGGGACACTAAGCAATCAGCCCCAGCATTTT. Amino acid sequence: CSARYGTLSNQPQHF.